A selection of T cell receptor beta chains follows, all from one sample in a study of T cells in narcolepsy. Here immunoSEQ multiplex PCR was the method, and the copy in TCRdb shows in-frame clones only, minus some. There are about 34,000 clones in the sample; 82% occur only once, and around 2.3% lies in the top ten. Sequenced sample: CD45RA- memory CD4+ T cells from PBMCs. Receptors originate from a human donor with narcolepsy. Each CDR3 is given without its conserved first and last residue.

>TRBV7-9|TRBJ2-3
ASSSRLEGTDTQY
>TRBV9|TRBJ1-2
ASSVDRGDGYT
>TRBV5-1|TRBJ2-3
ASSSGGLAGRDTQY
>TRBV5-6|TRBJ2-1
ASSFRGPYNEQF
>TRBV9|TRBJ1-2
ASTLTRGVGNYGYT
>TRBV5-6|TRBJ2-6
ASGTGIFSGANVLT
>TRBV30|TRBJ2-4
AWSGRGLRFLAKNIQY
>TRBV12-5|TRBJ2-2
ASGLGQGNTGELF
>TRBV9|TRBJ1-1
ASSGQGSITEAF
>TRBV19|TRBJ1-5
ASSGSGGLLGQPQH
>TRBV21-1|TRBJ2-3
ASGWGPDTQY
>TRBV29-1|TRBJ1-5
SVATGSHQPQH
>TRBV4-3|TRBJ2-7
ASSQVAQQDHEQY
>TRBV5-1|TRBJ1-5
ASSLGGTGGRGNQPQH
>TRBV7-8|TRBJ2-3
ASKILLGTDTQY
>TRBV15|TRBJ1-1
ATSRLQGVIGRDTEAF
>TRBV2|TRBJ1-5
ASSEEGDQPQH
>TRBV11-2|TRBJ1-2
ASSLAQNYGYT
>TRBV6-4|TRBJ2-3
ASSQTGESTDTQY
>TRBV12-5|TRBJ2-6
ASGFSGANVLT
>TRBV7-2|-
ASSLIGLAYEQY
>TRBV11-2|TRBJ1-1
ASSFDSRIGTNTEAF
>TRBV9|TRBJ1-3
ASSSGGGNTIY
>TRBV2|TRBJ2-7
ASSGDGTSGRPSYEQY
>TRBV11-2|TRBJ1-1
ASKVLRLETDTEAF
>TRBV7-3|TRBJ1-2
ASSLAGGNGYT
>TRBV29-1|TRBJ2-6
SVESGQGARWGANVLT
>TRBV7-9|TRBJ2-7
ASSLARSGPTGEQY
>TRBV5-1|TRBJ1-1
ASSFLSNTWNTEAF
>TRBV28|TRBJ1-3
ASSTIGRASGNTIY
>TRBV19|TRBJ2-7
ASSSPGLAATYEQY
>TRBV30|TRBJ1-1
AWGRQNTEAF
>TRBV2|TRBJ2-7
ASSIGMSYEQY
>TRBV9|TRBJ1-1
ASTYLLNTEAF
>TRBV7-2|TRBJ1-1
ASSAHRGPGMNTEAF
>TRBV18|TRBJ1-1
ASSPQMWEMDTEAF
>TRBV12-5|TRBJ1-4
ASGLGVAREKLF
>TRBV13|TRBJ2-1
ASSLVEGRVSGRSYNEQF
>TRBV11-3|TRBJ2-1
ASSLVGGPYNEQF
>TRBV6-5|TRBJ1-4
ASRDSGYNEKLF
>TRBV7-9|TRBJ1-1
ASSRVAAGTNTEAF
>TRBV5-6|TRBJ2-7
ASSLGANSYEQY
>TRBV18|TRBJ2-2
ASSPTEKGQLRSGELF
>TRBV5-1|TRBJ2-2
ASSVRDPREGELF
>TRBV11-2|TRBJ2-3
ASSFRAVPSTDTQY
>TRBV28|TRBJ2-2
ASSPTGDTGELF
>TRBV7-3|TRBJ2-7
ASRGSGSGHEQY
>TRBV21-1|TRBJ1-2
ASSKDRGPLYGYT
>TRBV6-5|TRBJ1-5
ASSGDSNQPQH
>TRBV18|TRBJ1-1
ASSPGRNTEAF
>TRBV11-2|TRBJ2-7
ASSPGFSSYEQY
>TRBV7-8|TRBJ2-7
ASSLAAGVGIYEQY